This T cell receptor (beta chain) appears in the sequencing data of a study of blood T cell repertoires in COVID-19. Looking at the study overall: From the United States, Italy and Spain came samples of acute and convalescent COVID-19. The cDNA or gDNA used as material had been derived from T cells, B-cell-depleted T cells, or PBMCs.

The ends lost 0 bases at V and 1 base at J; junction bases unmatched: 5. CDR3 length equals 16 residues. The germline CDR1 and CDR2 sequences are MGHRA and YSYEKL. Under the authors' procedure: Reference gene primer amplification in the assay estimated nucleated cell counts. TCRdb's table, derived via immunoSEQ multiplex PCR, lists solely in-frame clones and lacks some. Clone size and the V and J calls come from that table; the DNA yielded D and trimming. The sample records roughly 160,000 clones, around 84% being singletons. This rearrangement joins TRBV4-1 to TRBJ2-7; TRBD2 aligns across 8 bases. The sequencing input was peripheral blood. The sequence came from a woman aged 50 to 65 with COVID-19, enrolled during active disease. CDR3 sequence (DNA): TGCGCCAGCAGCCAAGAAGGAGCGGGGGTGTCCTACGAGCAGTACTTC. Translation: CASSQEGAGVSYEQYF.